The sample holds one count of the clone carrying this T cell receptor beta chain. CDR1 is SGHAT and CDR2 is FQNNGV in the germline V gene. CDR3 length equals 15 residues. The trim removed 6 bases at V and 2 bases at J, leaving 8 bases unmatched. This entry comes from a study of shared clonotypes between healthy human individuals. Repertoires were generated with immunoSEQ multiplex PCR, while TCRdb's copy carries only in-frame clones and drops some. The sample consists of fewer than 3 million clones, just under 95% of them appearing once. The specimen sequenced was naive CD4+ T cells from PBMCs. The subset is: CD45RA+ positively selected. The source is a man aged 18-30 years in good health. Some clones in this sample may be carry-over from other donors' samples. The chain employs TRBV11-2 and TRBJ1-2; TRBD1 matches at 8 bases. The CDR3 here is CASRQGQGENYGYTF. Written as DNA, the CDR3 is TGTGCCAGCAGACAAGGACAGGGCGAAAACTATGGCTACACCTTC.